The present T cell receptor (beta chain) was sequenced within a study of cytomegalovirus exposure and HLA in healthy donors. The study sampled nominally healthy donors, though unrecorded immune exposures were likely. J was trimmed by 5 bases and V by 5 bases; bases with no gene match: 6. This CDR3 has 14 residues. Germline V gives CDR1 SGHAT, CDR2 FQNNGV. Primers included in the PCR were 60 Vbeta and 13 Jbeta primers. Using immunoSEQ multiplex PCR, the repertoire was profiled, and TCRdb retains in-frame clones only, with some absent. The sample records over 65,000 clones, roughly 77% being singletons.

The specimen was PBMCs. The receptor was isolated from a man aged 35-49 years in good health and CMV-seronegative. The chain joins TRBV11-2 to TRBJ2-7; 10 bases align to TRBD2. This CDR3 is CASSPPSGRHEQYF. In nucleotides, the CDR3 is TGTGCCAGCAGCCCGCCTAGCGGGAGACACGAGCAGTACTTC. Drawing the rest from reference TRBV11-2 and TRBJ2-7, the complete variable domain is EAGVAQSPRYKIIEKRQSVAFWCNPISGHATLYWYQQILGQGPKLLIQFQNNGVVDDSQLPKDRFSAERLKGVDSTLKIQPAKLEDSAVYLCASSPPSGRHEQYFGPGTRLTVT.